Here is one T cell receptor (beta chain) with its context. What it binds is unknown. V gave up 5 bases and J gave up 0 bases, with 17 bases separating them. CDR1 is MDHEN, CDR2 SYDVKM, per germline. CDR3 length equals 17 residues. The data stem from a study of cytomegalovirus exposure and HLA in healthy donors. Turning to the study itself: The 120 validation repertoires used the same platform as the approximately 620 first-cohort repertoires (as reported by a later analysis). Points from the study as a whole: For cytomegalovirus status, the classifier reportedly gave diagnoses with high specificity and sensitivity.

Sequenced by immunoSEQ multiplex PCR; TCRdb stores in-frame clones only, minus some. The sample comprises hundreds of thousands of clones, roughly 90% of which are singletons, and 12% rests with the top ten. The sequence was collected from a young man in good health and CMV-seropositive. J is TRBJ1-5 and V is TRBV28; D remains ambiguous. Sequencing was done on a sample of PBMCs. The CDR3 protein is CASSLTSPRDSNQPQHF. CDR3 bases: TGTGCCAGCAGTCTAACCTCCCCTCGGGATAGCAATCAGCCCCAGCATTTT.